This entry lists 22 T cell receptor beta chains sequenced from one sample in a study of beta chain features in type 1 diabetes. Reverse transcription of all isolated RNA meant that expressed TCRB transcripts were sequenced. Profiling relied on immunoSEQ multiplex PCR, and the TCRdb table lists in-frame clones only, not all of them. Among 310,000 or so clones listed, 11% were seen once. Sequenced material: naive CD4+ T cells from blood. These receptors all stem from a woman aged 25 to 39 in good health.

This clone was seen more than once but under ten times. The chain has TRBV27 and TRBJ1-5; TRBD1 agrees at 9 bases. The CDR3 sequence is 14 residues long. J was trimmed by 6 bases and V by 3 bases; bases with no gene match: 3. Germline V gene lookup returns CDR1 MNHEY and CDR2 SMNVEV (reference sequence). The CDR3 loop is CASSLDRGSQPQHF. The CDR3 DNA reads as TGTGCCAGCAGTTTGGACAGGGGCTCTCAGCCCCAGCATTTT.

The chain is built from TRBV5-1 and TRBJ2-4, with 9 bases matching TRBD1. The CDR3 spans 15 residues. Germline CDR1 and CDR2: SGHRS and YFSETQ. J was trimmed by 8 bases and V by 0 bases; bases with no gene match: 6. The CDR3, as DNA: TGCGCCAGCAGCTTGGGGGGACAGGGCCCGGACATTCAGTACTTC. Its protein is CASSLGGQGPDIQYF.

The genes are TRBV19 and TRBJ2-2; possible D gene TRBD2, 5 bases. V dropped 8 bases and J dropped 4 bases, with 11 bases sitting between them. The CDR3 has 13 amino acids. The germline V gene has CDR1 LNHDA and CDR2 SQIVND (reference sequence). The CDR3 DNA reads as TGTGCCAGTTGGGGAGTTCTCACCGGGGAGCTGTTTTTT. Translated, it gives CASWGVLTGELFF.

The V and J genes are TRBV19 and TRBJ2-6, with D possibly matching TRBD1 (6 bases). The ends were cut back, 6 bases at V and 2 bases at J, with 8 bases in the middle. The CDR3 runs to 14 residues. Germline V gives CDR1 LNHDA, CDR2 SQIVND (reference sequence). The DNA of the CDR3 is TGTGCCAGTAGACCAGGGGCTGGGGCCAACGTCCTGACTTTC. Protein product: CASRPGAGANVLTF.

This clone was found a few times. Other DNA sequences in the sample encode the same CDR3. The J gene is TRBJ2-3, the V gene TRBV14; D may be TRBD2 (6 bases). The CDR3 runs to 13 residues. Trimming removed 1 base from V and 8 bases from J, with 10 bases in between. The V gene's germline CDR1 is SGHDN and CDR2 FVKESK. The CDR3 DNA is TGTGCCAGCAGCCAAGCCGGAGCGGGTACGCAGTATTTT. The encoded protein is CASSQAGAGTQYF. Supplemented by reference TRBV14 and TRBJ2-3, the full variable domain reads EAGVTQFPSHSVIEKGQTVTLRCDPISGHDNLYWYRRVMGKEIKFLLHFVKESKQDESGMPNNRFLAERTGGTYSTLKVQPAELEDSGVYFCASSQAGAGTQYFGPGTRLTVL.

This clone has only a few counts. The chain uses TRBV5-4 and TRBJ2-2; TRBD2 aligns across 7 bases. Losses at the gene ends were 3 bases for V and 4 bases for J; bases not matched to a gene: 6. CDR1 and CDR2 from the germline V gene are SGHNT and YYREEE (reference sequence). The CDR3 is made up of 15 amino acids. The CDR3 loop reads CASSWTGGSTGELFF. The CDR3 bases are TGTGCCAGCAGCTGGACGGGCGGGAGCACCGGGGAGCTGTTTTTT.

This clone was seen a handful of times. The genes are TRBV27 and TRBJ2-7; D unresolved. The CDR3 is 10 amino acids. Trimming took 8 bases from V and 3 from J, leaving 5 bases between them. Germline V lookup: CDR1 MNHEY, CDR2 SMNVEV (reference sequence). The CDR3 nucleotides read TGTGCCAGCGGAGTCTACGAGCAGTACTTC. Its protein product is CASGVYEQYF.

The genes are TRBV7-9 and TRBJ2-1; 10 nucleotides line up with TRBD2. Unmatched junction bases numbered 4, after V lost 5 bases and J lost 3 bases. This CDR3 contains 15 residues. Germline CDR1 SEHNR, CDR2 FQNEAQ (reference sequence). The CDR3 DNA is TGTGCCAGCAGCCCCGGACTAGCGGACTACAATGAGCAGTTCTTC. It codes for CASSPGLADYNEQFF.

This chain connects TRBV7-9 to TRBJ1-2; no definite D call. The CDR3 sequence is 12 residues long. The V end was cut by 5 bases, the J end by 4 bases, with 8 bases between. Germline V gene sequence: CDR1 SEHNR, CDR2 FQNEAQ (reference sequence). In DNA form, the CDR3 reads TGTGCCAGCAGCCCCCTTAGCTATGGCTACACCTTC. Its translation: CASSPLSYGYTF.

This clone was seen a handful of times. The rearrangement uses TRBV7-9 and TRBJ2-1; 7 nucleotides align to TRBD2. The CDR3 runs 16 residues. V lost 5 bases and J lost 9; bases outside the gene matches: 16. Germline assignment: CDR1 SEHNR and CDR2 FQNEAQ (reference sequence). As DNA, the CDR3 is TGTGCCAGCAGCCCAGGCGGCCTGCTAGCGGCCAGTGAGCAGTTCTTC. The encoded protein is CASSPGGLLAASEQFF.

This chain links TRBV30 with TRBJ2-3; TRBD2 aligns across 13 bases. V trimming: 2 bases; J trimming: 4 bases; junction bases outside the gene matches: 9. Germline CDR1 GTSNPN, CDR2 SVGIG (reference sequence). This CDR3 contains 17 residues. The CDR3 region has the DNA TGTGCCTGGAGTCCCGGACTAGCGGGAGTTTCGGCAGATACGCAGTATTTT. Protein sequence: CAWSPGLAGVSADTQYF.

The V gene is TRBV27, the J gene TRBJ2-7; D ambiguous. The V gene lost 7 bases and the J gene lost 6 bases, with 13 bases spanning the gap. Looked up from germline, CDR1 is MNHEY and CDR2 is SMNVEV (reference sequence). This CDR3 is built from 12 residues. CDR3 sequence reads: CASTGSYREQYF. The CDR3 nucleotides read TGTGCCAGCACCGGGTCCTATCGCGAGCAGTACTTC.

A few counts support this clone. This rearrangement joins TRBV28 to TRBJ2-7, with TRBD2 identical over 7 bases. V lost 8 bases, J lost 9 bases, and 13 bases stayed unmatched. Germline CDR1 is MDHEN and CDR2 is SYDVKM. The CDR3 length is 13 residues. CDR3 in amino acids: CASSNGGTFRQYF. In DNA form, the CDR3 reads TGTGCCAGCTCAAACGGGGGGACCTTTCGGCAGTACTTC.

The chain carries TRBV15 and TRBJ2-3; 7 bases map to TRBD2. In germline, CDR1 is LNHNV, CDR2 YYDKDF (reference sequence). CDR3 length equals 18 residues. V lost 5 bases, J lost 3 bases, and 17 bases stayed unmatched. CDR3 amino acids: CATSFSLFIAGSTDTQYF. CDR3 coding DNA: TGTGCCACCAGCTTCAGTCTCTTTATAGCGGGTAGTACAGATACGCAGTATTTT.

This chain uses TRBV9 with TRBJ1-1, with no clear D. Germline CDR1 SGDLS, CDR2 YYNGEE. The CDR3 consists of 13 residues. Trimming stripped 4 bases from V and 3 bases from J, with 10 bases between. CDR3: CASSTRRDTEAFF. The CDR3 DNA is TGTGCCAGCAGCACCCGGCGGGACACTGAAGCTTTCTTT.

CDR3 DNA: TGTGCCAGCAGCTTAGGTCGACAGGGGGCGAGGAATGAGCAGTTCTTC. It encodes CASSLGRQGARNEQFF. The V call is TRBV7-8, the J call TRBJ2-1; 10 nucleotides line up with TRBD1. This CDR3 is 16 amino acids long. With 1 base clipped from V and 7 bases from J, the junction kept 7 bases outside the gene matches. Germline V gene data show CDR1 as SGHVS and CDR2 as FQNEAQ.

The chain links TRBV7-9 to TRBJ2-1, with 8 bases that match TRBD1. The V and J ends lost 3 bases and 9 bases, in that order; junction bases with no gene match: 7. This CDR3 has 14 amino acids. CDR1 and CDR2 from the germline V gene are SEHNR and FQNEAQ (reference sequence). The CDR3 is CASSFGQGRVEQFF. CDR3 bases: TGTGCCAGCAGCTTCGGACAGGGAAGGGTTGAGCAGTTCTTC.

The chain carries TRBV6-5 and TRBJ2-5; TRBD1 matches 7 bases. Unmatched junction bases numbered 6, after V lost 4 bases and J lost 1 base. The germline V gene has CDR1 MNHEY and CDR2 SVGAGI. CDR3 length equals 15 residues. As DNA, the CDR3 is TGTGCCAGCAGTTTAGACAGGGCGGCCCAAGAGACCCAGTACTTC. This codes for CASSLDRAAQETQYF.

This chain links TRBV18 with TRBJ2-4, with D possibly being TRBD2 (6 bases). Germline V gene data show CDR1 as KGHSH and CDR2 as LQKENI. The V end was cut by 0 bases, the J end by 2 bases, with 8 bases between. The CDR3 length is 15 residues. This chain's CDR3 is CASSPPEGTKNIQYF. In nucleotides, the CDR3 is TGTGCCAGCTCACCACCGGAGGGAACCAAAAACATTCAGTACTTC.

The rearrangement links TRBV29-1 to TRBJ1-2, with D perhaps matching TRBD1 (6 bases). The CDR3 runs to 13 residues. V gave up 6 bases and J gave up 4 bases, with 15 bases separating them. CDR1 and CDR2 (germline): SQVTM, ANQGSEA. CDR3 DNA: TGCAGCGTCGGGGTGGGCAGGGGCTATGGCTACACCTTC. It is translated as CSVGVGRGYGYTF.

This chain connects TRBV7-9 to TRBJ2-5; maybe TRBD1 (6 bases). Judging by the DNA end, TRBJ2-7 fits better; the J call may be wrong. CDR3 length: 17 residues. Germline assignment: CDR1 SEHNR and CDR2 FQNEAQ (reference sequence). The CDR3 spells CASSGQRSGLAVYEQYF. For the CDR3, the DNA is TGTGCCAGCAGCGGACAGAGAAGCGGCCTGGCCGTCTACGAGCAGTACTTC.

This clone was detected only a few times. V usage is TRBV18 and J usage is TRBJ2-7, with TRBD2 identical over 11 bases. Germline V gene lookup returns CDR1 KGHSH and CDR2 LQKENI. V trimming: 5 bases; J trimming: 0 bases; junction bases outside the gene matches: 6. The CDR3 extends over 16 amino acids. DNA for the CDR3: TGTGCCAGCTCAGACCCCGGGACTAGCGGCTCCTACGAGCAGTACTTC. Its protein is CASSDPGTSGSYEQYF. The variable domain in full, completed from reference TRBV18 and TRBJ2-7, reads NAGVMQNPRHLVRRRGQEARLRCSPMKGHSHVYWYRQLPEEGLKFMVYLQKENIIDESGMPKERFSAEFPKEGPSILRIQQVVRGDSAAYFCASSDPGTSGSYEQYFGPGTRLTVT.